Presented here are 5 T cell receptor beta chains from one specimen sequenced in a study of post-analysis software for immune sequencing data. Study-wide results and caveats: In patients, five TRBV segments were more frequent than in controls, with TRBV5-6, TRBV5-1 and TRBV20-1 among them.

Unique molecular identifiers featured in each of the TCR beta cDNA libraries. TCRdb called the PCR reads again in MiXCR, with one record for every CDR3 protein. The sample has about 820,000 distinct CDR3 sequences; around 50% are singletons. The antigens of these receptors remain unknown. The sequenced sample consisted of blood. Receptors were obtained from a girl aged 10-17 years with multiple sclerosis.

This clonotype occurred a few times. This chain uses TRBV12-3 or TRBV12-4 with TRBJ2-1; TRBD2 might be the D (5 bases). CDR3 length: 14 amino acids. V lost 3 bases and J 8 bases, leaving 14 bases between the germline ends. The CDR3 is CASSFSATYDEQFF. The CDR3 nucleotides are TGTGCCAGCAGTTTTAGCGCGACTTACGATGAGCAGTTCTTC.

The chain links TRBV4-1 to TRBJ2-3; D may be TRBD2 (5 bases). Germline lookup yields CDR1 MGHRA and CDR2 YSYEKL. V was pared by 0 bases and J by 1 base, with 14 bases between. CDR3 length: 17 amino acids. CDR3: CASSQDLGRRGTDTQYF. The CDR3 nucleotides read TGCGCCAGCAGCCAAGATCTAGGGAGAAGGGGCACAGATACGCAGTATTTT.

The CDR3 protein is CATSRSNGGSYNEQFF. The CDR3 DNA follows: TGTGCCACCAGCAGATCGAACGGGGGTTCCTACAATGAGCAGTTCTTC. The V call is TRBV15, the J call TRBJ2-1, with TRBD2 as a possible D gene (6 bases). Trimming shortened V by 2 bases and J by 1 base, and 12 bases separated the two germline ends. This CDR3 has 16 amino acids. Germline V gives CDR1 LNHNV, CDR2 YYDKDF (reference sequence).

This clonotype was observed a handful of times. CDR3 sequence reads: CAISATSGGSTDTQYF. CDR3 sequence (DNA): TGTGCCATCAGTGCTACTAGCGGGGGTAGCACAGATACGCAGTATTTT. This chain links TRBV10-3 with TRBJ2-3, with 11 positions matching TRBD2. This CDR3 comprises 16 residues. V lost 4 bases and J lost 0; bases outside the gene matches: 3. CDR1 and CDR2 from the germline V gene are ENHRY and SYGVKD.

The V and J genes are TRBV12-3 or TRBV12-4 and TRBJ2-4; D gene ambiguous. The CDR3 has 14 amino acids. Between the trimmed V and J ends, which lost 6 bases and 0 bases, there was a span of 9 bases. CDR3 in amino acids: CASRAVGAKNIQYF. As DNA, the CDR3 is TGTGCCAGCAGGGCCGTGGGAGCCAAAAACATTCAGTACTTC.